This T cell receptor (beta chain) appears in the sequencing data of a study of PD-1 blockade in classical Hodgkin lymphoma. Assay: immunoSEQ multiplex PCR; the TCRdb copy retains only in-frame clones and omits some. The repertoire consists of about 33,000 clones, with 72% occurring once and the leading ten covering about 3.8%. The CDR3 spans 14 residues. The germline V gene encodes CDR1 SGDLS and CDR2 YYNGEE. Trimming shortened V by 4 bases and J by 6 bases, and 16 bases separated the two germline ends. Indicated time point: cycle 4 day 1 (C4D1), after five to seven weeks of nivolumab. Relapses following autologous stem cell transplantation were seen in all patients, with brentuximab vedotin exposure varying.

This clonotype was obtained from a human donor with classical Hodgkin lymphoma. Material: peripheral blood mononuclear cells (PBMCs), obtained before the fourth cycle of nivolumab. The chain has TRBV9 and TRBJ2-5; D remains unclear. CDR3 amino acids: CASSLTGEIQTQYF. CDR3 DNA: TGTGCCAGCAGCTTGACGGGCGAGATACAGACCCAGTACTTC.